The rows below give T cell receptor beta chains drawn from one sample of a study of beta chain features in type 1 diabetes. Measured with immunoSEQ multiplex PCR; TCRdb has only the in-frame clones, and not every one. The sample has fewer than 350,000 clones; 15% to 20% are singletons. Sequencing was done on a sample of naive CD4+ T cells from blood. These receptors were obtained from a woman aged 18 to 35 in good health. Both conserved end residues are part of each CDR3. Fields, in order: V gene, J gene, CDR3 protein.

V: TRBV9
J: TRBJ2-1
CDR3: CASSVVASGSLYNEQFF

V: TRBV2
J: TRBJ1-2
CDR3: CASRDRNYGYTF

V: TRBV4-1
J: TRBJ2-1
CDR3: CASSQAGLASEQFF

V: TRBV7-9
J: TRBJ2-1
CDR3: CASSFRPLAGLNEQFF

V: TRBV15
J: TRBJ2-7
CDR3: CATKPRGEQYF

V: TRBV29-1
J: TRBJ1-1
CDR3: CSVEKREGTEAFF

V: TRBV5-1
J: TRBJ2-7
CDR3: CASSVLLAGGQVDEQYF

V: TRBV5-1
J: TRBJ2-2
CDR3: CASSWGLDTGELFF

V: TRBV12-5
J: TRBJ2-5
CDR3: CASGLRQSQLETQYF

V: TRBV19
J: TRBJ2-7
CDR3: CASSLQTISYEQYF

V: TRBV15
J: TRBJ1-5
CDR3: CATSQGTAFNQPQHF

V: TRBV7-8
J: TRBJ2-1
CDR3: CASSPGTGDSYNEQFF

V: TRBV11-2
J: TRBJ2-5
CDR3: CASSSLPGQETQYF

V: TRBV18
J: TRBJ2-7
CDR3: CASSPTTSGDYEQYF

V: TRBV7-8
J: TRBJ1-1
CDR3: CASSLQMGHMNTEAFF

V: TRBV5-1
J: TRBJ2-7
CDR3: CASSLTDGDTYEQYF

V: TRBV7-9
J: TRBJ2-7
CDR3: CASSLGTGGSYEQYF

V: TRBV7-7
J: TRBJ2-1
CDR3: CASSLYGGEQFF

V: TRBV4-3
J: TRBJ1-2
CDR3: CASSQDSQSYGYTF

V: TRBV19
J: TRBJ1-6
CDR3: CASRGLLGSPLHF

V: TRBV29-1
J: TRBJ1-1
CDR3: CSAARQGGSTEAFF

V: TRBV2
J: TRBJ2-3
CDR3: CASSGTGPPDTQYF

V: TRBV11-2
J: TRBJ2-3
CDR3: CASSHQRGGRILTQYF

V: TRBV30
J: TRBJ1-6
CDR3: CAWSVADSPLHF

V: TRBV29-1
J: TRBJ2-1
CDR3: CSVGGNEQFF

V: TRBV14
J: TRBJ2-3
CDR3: CASSHSRARDTQYF

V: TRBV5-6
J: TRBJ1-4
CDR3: CASGETGGTEKLFF

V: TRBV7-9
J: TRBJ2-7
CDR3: CASSLVGSGRVVYEQYF

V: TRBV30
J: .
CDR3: CAWTQGANEQYF

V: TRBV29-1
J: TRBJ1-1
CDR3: CSGTVRSGPGWDAFF

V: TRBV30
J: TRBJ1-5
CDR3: CAWSVGGQGAWQPQHF

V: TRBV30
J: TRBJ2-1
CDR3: CAWSAGTSGRGRKNEQFF

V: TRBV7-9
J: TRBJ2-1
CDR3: CASSLEGDGEQFF

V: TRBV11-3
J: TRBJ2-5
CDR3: CASTSLLASQETQYF

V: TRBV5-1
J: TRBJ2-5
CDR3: CASSIGTSGYETQYF

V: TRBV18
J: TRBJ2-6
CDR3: CASSSTGSLSGANVLTF

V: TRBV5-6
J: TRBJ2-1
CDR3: CASSRDSNRQFF

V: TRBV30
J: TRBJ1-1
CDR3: CAWRPGQFNTEAFF

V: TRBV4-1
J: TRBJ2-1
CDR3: CASSQDGASGVREQFF

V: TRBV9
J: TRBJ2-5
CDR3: CASSVASGLAGGWQETQYF

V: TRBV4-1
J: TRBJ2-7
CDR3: CASAREQFAYEQYF

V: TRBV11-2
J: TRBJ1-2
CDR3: CASSHLKGAWYGYTF

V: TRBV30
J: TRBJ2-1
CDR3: CALSSGSSYNEQFF

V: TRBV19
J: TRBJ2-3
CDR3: CASSTGDRSTDTQYF

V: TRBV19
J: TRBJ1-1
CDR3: CASRLGPEAFF

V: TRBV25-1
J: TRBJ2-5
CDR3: CASSESGQTQETQYF

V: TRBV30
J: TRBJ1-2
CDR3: CAWTSPGTGGGFSGYTF

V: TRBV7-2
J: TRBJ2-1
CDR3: CASSPLAGGYNEQFF

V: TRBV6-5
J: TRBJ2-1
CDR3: CASSYMGQGGQFF

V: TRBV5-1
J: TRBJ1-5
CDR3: CASSLGAGQPQHF

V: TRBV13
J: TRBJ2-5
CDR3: CASSLGFPEQETQYF

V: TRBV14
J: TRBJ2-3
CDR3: CASSQVPVDTQYF

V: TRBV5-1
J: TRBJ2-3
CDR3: CASSVLRSRGDTQYF

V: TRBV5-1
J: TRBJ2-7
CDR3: CASSWGGRSYEQYF

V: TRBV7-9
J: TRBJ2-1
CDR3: CASSLAGGYNEQFF

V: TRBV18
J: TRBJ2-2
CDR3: CASSPTGTGELFF

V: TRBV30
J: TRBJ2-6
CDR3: CAWSGGSGANVLTF